The T cell receptor (beta chain) under discussion was sequenced for a study of human T cells and chemical hapten exposure. Findings and caveats of the study: Counts of TCRs above 1 in 1000 frequency stayed unchanged with DPC sensitization. Donor immune responses may differ from healthy people's, since all donors had alopecia.

Turning to this clonotype: Its antigen is as yet unknown.

In the study's own analysis: A typical sample had 100,000 or so TCRs, with about 23,224 to 750,000 overall. TCRdb re-called the RACE reads through MiXCR, storing one row per CDR3 protein. TCRdb, rather than the study authors, made the V and J calls. In the table there are approximately 260,000 distinct CDR3 sequences, more than 6.5% of which are singletons. The germline V gene encodes CDR1 SGHAT and CDR2 FQNNGV. V gave up 7 bases and J gave up 3 bases, with 16 bases separating them. This CDR3 is built from 14 residues. Time point noted: pre-sensitization, week 0. The treatment was: therapeutic diphenylcyclopropenone sensitization with weekly scalp DPC. Alopecia patients, 18 to 70 years old and DPC-suitable, served as donors.

The TCR sequence derives from a woman between 40 and 55 years old with alopecia areata. Some clones in this sample may be carry-over from other donors' samples. The chain uses TRBV11-2 and TRBJ2-7; D may be TRBD1 or TRBD2 (6 bases each). Sequenced here: whole blood, sampled in connection with sensitization to the hapten diphenylcyclopropenone (DPC). The CDR3 sequence is CASTEGGVLYEQYF. CDR3 coding DNA: TGTGCCAGCACCGAGGGGGGAGTGCTCTACGAGCAGTACTTC. Combining the CDR3 with reference TRBV11-2 and TRBJ2-7 gives the whole variable domain EAGVAQSPRYKIIEKRQSVAFWCNPISGHATLYWYQQILGQGPKLLIQFQNNGVVDDSQLPKDRFSAERLKGVDSTLKIQPAKLEDSAVYLCASTEGGVLYEQYFGPGTRLTVT.